The T cell receptor (beta chain) under discussion was sequenced for a study of blood T cell repertoires in COVID-19. Looking at the study overall: Both acute and convalescent COVID-19 samples were obtained from the United States, Italy and Spain. Sample material is recorded as cDNA or gDNA derived from T cells, B-cell-depleted T cells, or PBMCs.

Under the authors' procedure: Estimated nucleated cell counts came from reference gene primer amplification. Measured with immunoSEQ multiplex PCR; TCRdb has only the in-frame clones, and not every one. The V and J calls and clone size are taken from that table; D and trimming were inferred from the DNA. Of around 200,000 clones listed, approximately 86% were seen once; the top ten hold roughly 0.69%. The origin of this receptor is a man aged 35-49 years with acute or convalescent COVID-19. What was sequenced was peripheral blood.

The CDR3 loop reads CASSAQTGANEKLFF. The CDR3, as DNA: TGTGCCAGCAGCGCCCAGACGGGGGCTAATGAAAAACTGTTTTTT. This chain joins TRBV9 and TRBJ1-4; a weak D match, TRBD1 (5 bases). V was clipped by 3 bases and J by 3 bases, with 12 bases between them. The CDR3 spans 15 residues. From germline, CDR1 is SGDLS and CDR2 YYNGEE. The full variable domain, rest sourced from reference TRBV9 and TRBJ1-4, is DSGVTQTPKHLITATGQRVTLRCSPRSGDLSVYWYQQSLDQGLQFLIQYYNGEERAKGNILERFSAQQFPDLHSELNLSSLELGDSALYFCASSAQTGANEKLFFGSGTQLSVL.